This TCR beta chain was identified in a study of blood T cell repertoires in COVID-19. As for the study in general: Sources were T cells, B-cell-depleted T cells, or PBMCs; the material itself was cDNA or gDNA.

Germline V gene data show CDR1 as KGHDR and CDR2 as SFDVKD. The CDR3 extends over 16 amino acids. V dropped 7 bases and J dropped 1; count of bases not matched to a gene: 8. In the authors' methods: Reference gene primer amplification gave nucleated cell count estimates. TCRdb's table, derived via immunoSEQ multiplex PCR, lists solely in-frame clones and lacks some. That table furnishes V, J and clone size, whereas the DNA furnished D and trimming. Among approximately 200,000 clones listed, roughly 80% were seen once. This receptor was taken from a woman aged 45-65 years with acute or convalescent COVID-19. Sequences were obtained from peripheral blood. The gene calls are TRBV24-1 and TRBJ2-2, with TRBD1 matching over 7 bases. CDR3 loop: CATSPYRTGNTGELFF. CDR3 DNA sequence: TGTGCCACCAGCCCATATAGGACAGGGAACACCGGGGAGCTGTTTTTT.